This TCR beta chain was sequenced during a study of T cells in narcolepsy. Germline assignment: CDR1 LGHNT and CDR2 FRNRAP. Trimming took 5 bases from V and 4 from J, leaving 20 bases between them. The CDR3 spans 17 residues. Sequenced by immunoSEQ multiplex PCR; TCRdb stores in-frame clones only, minus some. The table has 25,000 to 35,000 clones, roughly 80% seen once. Regarding this clone: Its antigen is as yet unknown.

General study findings and limits: Comparing one patient's CSF and blood CD4+ clonotypes highlighted HCRT- and TRIB2-specific autoreactive clonotypes.

The genes are TRBV12-5 and TRBJ2-2; TRBD1 or TRBD2 may be the D gene (6 bases each). The sequence derives from a human donor in good health. Sequencing used memory (CD45RA-) CD4+ T cells from blood. CDR3 coding DNA: TGTGCTAGTGGTCAGATTCAAGGGGGGCTTCCCACCGGGGAGCTGTTTTTT. It encodes CASGQIQGGLPTGELFF.